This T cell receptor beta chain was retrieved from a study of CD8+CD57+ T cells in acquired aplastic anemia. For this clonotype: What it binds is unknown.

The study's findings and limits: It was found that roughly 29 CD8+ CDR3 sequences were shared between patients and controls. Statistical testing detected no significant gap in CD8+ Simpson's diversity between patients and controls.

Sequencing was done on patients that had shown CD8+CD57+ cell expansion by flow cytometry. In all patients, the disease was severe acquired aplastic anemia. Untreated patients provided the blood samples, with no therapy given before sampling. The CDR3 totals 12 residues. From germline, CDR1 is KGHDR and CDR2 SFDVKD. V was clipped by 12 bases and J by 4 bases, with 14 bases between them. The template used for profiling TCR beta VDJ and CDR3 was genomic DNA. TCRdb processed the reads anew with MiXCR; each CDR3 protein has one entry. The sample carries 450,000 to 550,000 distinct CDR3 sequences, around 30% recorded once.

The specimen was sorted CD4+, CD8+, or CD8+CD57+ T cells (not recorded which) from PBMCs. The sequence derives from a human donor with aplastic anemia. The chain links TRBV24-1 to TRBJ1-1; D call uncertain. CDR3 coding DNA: TGTGCCGCCGCGGACCCAGGCACTGAAGCTTTCTTT. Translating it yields CAAADPGTEAFF.